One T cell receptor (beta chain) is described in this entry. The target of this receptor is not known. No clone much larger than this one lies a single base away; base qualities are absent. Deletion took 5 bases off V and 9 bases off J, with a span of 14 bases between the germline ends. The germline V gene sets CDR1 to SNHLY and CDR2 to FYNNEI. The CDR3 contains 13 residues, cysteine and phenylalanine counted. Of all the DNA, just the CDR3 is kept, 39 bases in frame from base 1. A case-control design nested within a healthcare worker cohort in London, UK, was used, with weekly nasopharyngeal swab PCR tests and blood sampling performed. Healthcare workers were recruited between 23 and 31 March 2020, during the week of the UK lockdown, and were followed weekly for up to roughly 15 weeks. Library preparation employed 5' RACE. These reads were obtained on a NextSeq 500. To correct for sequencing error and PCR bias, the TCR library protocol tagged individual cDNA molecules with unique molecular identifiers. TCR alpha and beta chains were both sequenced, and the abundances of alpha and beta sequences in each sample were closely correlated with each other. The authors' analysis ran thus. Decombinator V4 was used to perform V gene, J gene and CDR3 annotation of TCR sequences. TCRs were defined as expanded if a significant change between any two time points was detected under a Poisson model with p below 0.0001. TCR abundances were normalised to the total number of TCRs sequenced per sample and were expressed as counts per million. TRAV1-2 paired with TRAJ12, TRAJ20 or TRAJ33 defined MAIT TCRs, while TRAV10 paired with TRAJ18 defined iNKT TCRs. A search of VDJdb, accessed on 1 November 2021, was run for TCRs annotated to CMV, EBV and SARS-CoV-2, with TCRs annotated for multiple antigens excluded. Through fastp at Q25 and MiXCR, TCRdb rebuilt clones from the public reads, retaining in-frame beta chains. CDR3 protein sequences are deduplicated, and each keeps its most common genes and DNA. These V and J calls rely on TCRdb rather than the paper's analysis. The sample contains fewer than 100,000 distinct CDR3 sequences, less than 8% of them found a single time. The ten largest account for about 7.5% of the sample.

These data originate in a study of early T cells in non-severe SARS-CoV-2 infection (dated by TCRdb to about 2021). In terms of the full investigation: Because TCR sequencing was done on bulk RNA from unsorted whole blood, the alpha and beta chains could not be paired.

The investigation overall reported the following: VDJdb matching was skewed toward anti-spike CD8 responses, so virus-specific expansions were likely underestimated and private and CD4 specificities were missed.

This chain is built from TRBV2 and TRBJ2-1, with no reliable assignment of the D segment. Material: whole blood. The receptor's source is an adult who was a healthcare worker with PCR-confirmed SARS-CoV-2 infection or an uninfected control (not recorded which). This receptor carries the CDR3 CASSPNFSGEQFF. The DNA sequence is TGTGCCAGCAGTCCCAACTTTTCGGGTGAGCAGTTCTTC.